The subject of this entry is one T cell receptor (beta chain). No antigen is known for it. This sample is drawn from a study of shared clonotypes between healthy human individuals. Background on the study: The study drew on two women and a few men aged 18 to 49 as donors.

Findings of the study overall: Against clonotypes common to all four donors, non-shared ones had lower generation probabilities.

The assay was immunoSEQ multiplex PCR, and TCRdb's table has in-frame clones only and misses some. Here the sample spans around 2.1 million clones, under 95% being singletons. The V gene's germline CDR1 is SGDLS and CDR2 YYNGEE. The CDR3 consists of 19 residues. V lost 3 bases, J lost 4 bases, and 17 bases stayed unmatched. Only CD45RO-negative cells positively selected for CCR7 counted as naive CD8 cells, so terminally differentiated effector memory CD45RA+ cells were excluded. Sequenced: naive CD8+ T cells from PBMCs. The rearrangement uses TRBV9 and TRBJ2-3; TRBD2 matches at 10 bases. The receptor was derived from a man between 18 and 35 years old in good health. Some clones in this sample may be carry-over from other donors' samples. The CDR3 sequence is CASSAPSLRAGGPSDTQYF. The CDR3 DNA follows: TGTGCCAGCAGCGCCCCTTCCCTTAGAGCGGGAGGGCCCTCAGATACGCAGTATTTT.